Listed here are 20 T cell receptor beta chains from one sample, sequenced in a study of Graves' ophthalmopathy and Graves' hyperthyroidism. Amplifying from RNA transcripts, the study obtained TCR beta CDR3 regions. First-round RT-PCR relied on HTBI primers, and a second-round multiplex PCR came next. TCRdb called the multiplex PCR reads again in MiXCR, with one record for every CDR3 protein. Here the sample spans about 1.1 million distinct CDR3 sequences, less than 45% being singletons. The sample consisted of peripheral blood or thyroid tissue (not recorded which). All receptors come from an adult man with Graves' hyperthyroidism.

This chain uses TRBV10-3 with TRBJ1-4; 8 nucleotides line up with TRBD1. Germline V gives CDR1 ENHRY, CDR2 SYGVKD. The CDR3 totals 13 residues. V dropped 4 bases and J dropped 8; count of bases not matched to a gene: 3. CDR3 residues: CAISGRDREKLFF. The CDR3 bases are TGTGCCATCAGTGGACGGGACAGGGAAAAACTGTTTTTT.

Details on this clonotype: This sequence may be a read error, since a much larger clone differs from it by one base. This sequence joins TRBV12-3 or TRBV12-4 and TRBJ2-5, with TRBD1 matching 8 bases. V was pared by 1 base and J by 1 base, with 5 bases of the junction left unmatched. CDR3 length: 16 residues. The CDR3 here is CASSLVDRVFQETQYF. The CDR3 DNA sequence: TGTGCCAGCAGTTTAGTGGACAGGGTATTCCAAGAGACCCAGTACTTC.

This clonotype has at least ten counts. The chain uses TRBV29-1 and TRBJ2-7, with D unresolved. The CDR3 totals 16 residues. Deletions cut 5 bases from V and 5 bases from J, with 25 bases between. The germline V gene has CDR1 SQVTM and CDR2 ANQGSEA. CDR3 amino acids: CSVIVVVRLRPDEQYF. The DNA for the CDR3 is TGCAGCGTTATTGTCGTAGTTCGGTTGAGGCCTGACGAGCAGTACTTC.

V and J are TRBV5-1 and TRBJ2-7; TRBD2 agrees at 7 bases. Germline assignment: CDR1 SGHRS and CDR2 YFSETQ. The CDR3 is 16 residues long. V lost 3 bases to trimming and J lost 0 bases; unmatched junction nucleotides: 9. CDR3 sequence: CASSWTPGGSSYEQYF. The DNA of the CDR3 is TGCGCCAGCAGCTGGACCCCGGGCGGGAGCTCCTACGAGCAGTACTTC.

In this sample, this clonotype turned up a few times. The CDR3 region has the DNA TGCAGTGCTAGAGACGGAGGTGGGGTGTCAAACACCATATATTTT. Encoded protein: CSARDGGGVSNTIYF. V and J are TRBV20-1 and TRBJ1-3; D gene unclear. The germline V gene has CDR1 DFQATT and CDR2 SNEGSKA (reference sequence). The length of the CDR3 is 15 residues. Trimming stripped 0 bases from V and 6 bases from J, with 15 bases between.

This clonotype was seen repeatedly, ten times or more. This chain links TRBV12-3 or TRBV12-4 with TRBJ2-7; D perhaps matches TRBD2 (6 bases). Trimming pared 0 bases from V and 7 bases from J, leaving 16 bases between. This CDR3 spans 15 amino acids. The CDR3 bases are TGTGCCAGCAGTTTAGCCGGGGTACTAGCCCAAGAGCAGTACTTC. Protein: CASSLAGVLAQEQYF.

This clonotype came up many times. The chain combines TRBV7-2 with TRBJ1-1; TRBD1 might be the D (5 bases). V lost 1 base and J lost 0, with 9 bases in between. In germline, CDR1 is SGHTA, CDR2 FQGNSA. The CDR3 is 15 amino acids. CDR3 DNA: TGTGCCAGCAGCTTAGAAGGGACGGTGAACACTGAAGCTTTCTTT. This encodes CASSLEGTVNTEAFF.

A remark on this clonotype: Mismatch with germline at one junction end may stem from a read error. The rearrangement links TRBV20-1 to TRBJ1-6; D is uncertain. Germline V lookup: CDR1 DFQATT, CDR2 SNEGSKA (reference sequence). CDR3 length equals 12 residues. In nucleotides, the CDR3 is TGCATTGCTAGAGTGCGCAATTCACCCCTCCACTTT. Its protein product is CIARVRNSPLHF.

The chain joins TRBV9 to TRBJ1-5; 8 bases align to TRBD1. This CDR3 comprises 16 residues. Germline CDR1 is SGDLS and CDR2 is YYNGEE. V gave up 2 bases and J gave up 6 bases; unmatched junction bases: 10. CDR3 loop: CASSVGTGPMVQPQHF. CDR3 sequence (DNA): TGTGCCAGCAGCGTGGGGACAGGTCCGATGGTTCAGCCCCAGCATTTT.

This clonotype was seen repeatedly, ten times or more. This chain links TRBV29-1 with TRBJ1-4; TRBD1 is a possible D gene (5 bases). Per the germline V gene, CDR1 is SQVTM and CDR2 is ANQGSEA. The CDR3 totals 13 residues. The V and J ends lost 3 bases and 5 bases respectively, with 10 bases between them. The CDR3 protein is CSVDPGRNEKLFF. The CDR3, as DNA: TGCAGCGTTGATCCGGGGCGGAATGAAAAACTGTTTTTT.

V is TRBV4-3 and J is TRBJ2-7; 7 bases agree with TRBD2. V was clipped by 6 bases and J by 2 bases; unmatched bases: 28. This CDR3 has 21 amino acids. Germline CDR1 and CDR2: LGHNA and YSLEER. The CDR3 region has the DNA TGCGCCAGCAGACTAGGTGGGCTGCGGGACTATCGGACCTCCCCGGCCTACGAGCAGTACTTC. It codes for CASRLGGLRDYRTSPAYEQYF.

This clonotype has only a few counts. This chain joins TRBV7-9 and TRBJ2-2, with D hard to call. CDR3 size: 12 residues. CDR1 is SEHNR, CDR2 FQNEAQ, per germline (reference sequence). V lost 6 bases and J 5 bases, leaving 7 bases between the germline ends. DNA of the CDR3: TGTGCCAGCAGACCCGGTACCGGGGAGCTGTTTTTT. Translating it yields CASRPGTGELFF.

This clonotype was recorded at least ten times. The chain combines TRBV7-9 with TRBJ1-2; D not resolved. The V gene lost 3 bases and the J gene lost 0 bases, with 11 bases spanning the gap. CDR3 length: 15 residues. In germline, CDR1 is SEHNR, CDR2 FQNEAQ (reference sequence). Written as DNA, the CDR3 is TGTGCCAGCAGCTTTATAGGGCTAGCTAACTATGGCTACACCTTC. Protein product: CASSFIGLANYGYTF.

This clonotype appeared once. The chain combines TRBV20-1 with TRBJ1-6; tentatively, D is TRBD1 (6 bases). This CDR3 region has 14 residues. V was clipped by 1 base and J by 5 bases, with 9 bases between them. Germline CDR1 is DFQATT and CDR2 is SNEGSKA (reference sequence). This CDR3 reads CSARGTVNNSPLHF. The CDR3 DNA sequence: TGCAGTGCTAGAGGGACAGTAAATAATTCACCCCTCCACTTT.

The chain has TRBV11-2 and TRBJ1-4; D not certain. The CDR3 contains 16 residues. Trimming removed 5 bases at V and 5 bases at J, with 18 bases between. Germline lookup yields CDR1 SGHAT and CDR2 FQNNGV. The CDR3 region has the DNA TGTGCCAGCAGCCAAGAGAGTGAGACCGAGAATGAAAAACTGTTTTTT. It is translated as CASSQESETENEKLFF.

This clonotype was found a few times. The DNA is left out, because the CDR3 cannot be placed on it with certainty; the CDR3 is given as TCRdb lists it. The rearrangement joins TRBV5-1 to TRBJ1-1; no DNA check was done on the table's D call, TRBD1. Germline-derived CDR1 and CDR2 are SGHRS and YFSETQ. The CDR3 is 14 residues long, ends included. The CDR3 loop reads CASILGQGNTEAFF.

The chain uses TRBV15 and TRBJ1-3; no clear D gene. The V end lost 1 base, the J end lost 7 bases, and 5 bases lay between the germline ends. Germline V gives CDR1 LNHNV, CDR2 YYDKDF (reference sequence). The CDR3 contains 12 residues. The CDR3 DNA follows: TGTGCCACCAGCAGAGCTGAGAACACCATATATTTT. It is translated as CATSRAENTIYF.

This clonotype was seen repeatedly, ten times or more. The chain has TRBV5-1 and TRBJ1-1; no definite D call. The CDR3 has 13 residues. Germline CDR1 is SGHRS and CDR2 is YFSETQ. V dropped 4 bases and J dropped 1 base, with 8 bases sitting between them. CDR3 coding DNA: TGCGCCAGCAGCCCCCTGACGAACACTGAAGCTTTCTTT. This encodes CASSPLTNTEAFF. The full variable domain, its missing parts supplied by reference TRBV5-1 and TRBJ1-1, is KAGVTQTPRYLIKTRGQQVTLSCSPISGHRSVSWYQQTPGQGLQFLFEYFSETQRNKGNFPGRFSGRQFSNSRSEMNVSTLELGDSALYLCASSPLTNTEAFFGQGTRLTVV.

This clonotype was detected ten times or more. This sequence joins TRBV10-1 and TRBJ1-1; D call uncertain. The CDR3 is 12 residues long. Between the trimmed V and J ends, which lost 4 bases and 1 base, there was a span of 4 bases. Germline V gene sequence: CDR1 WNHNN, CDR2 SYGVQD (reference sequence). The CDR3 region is CASSGQNTEAFF. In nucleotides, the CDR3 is TGCGCCAGCAGTGGACAGAACACTGAAGCTTTCTTT.

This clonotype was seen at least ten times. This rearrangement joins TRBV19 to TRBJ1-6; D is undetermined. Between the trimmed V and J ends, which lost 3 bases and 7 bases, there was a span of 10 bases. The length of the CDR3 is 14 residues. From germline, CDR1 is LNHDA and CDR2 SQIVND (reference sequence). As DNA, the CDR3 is TGTGCCAGTAGTATCGGGATCTTAAATTCACCCCTCCACTTT. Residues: CASSIGILNSPLHF.